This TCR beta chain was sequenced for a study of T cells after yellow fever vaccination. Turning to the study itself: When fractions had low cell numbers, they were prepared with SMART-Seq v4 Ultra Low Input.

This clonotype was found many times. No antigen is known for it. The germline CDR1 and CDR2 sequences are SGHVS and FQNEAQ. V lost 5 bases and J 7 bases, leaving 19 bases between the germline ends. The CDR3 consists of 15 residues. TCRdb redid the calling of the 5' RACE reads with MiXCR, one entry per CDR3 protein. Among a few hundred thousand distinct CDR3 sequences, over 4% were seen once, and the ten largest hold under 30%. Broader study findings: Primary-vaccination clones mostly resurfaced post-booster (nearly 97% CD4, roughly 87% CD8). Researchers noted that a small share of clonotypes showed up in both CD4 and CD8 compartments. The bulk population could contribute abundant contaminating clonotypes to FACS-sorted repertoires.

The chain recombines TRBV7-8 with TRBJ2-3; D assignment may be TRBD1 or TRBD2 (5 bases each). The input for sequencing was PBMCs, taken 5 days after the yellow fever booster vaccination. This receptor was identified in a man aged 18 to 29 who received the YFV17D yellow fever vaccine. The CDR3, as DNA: TGTGCCAGCAGCGACCGCCTGGGGCGGGTTTATACGCAGTATTTT. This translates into CASSDRLGRVYTQYF.